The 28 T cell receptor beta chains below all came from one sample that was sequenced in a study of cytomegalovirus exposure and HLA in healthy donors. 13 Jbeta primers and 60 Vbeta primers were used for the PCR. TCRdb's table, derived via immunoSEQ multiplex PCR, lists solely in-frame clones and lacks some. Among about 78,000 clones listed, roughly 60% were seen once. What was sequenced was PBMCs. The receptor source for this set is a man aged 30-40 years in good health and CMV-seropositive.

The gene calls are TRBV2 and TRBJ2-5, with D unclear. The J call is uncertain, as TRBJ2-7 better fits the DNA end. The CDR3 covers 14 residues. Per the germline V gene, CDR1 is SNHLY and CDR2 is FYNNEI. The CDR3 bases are TGTGCCAGCAGTCCTCTTCTGTTCTCCTACGAGCAGTACTTC. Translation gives CASSPLLFSYEQYF.

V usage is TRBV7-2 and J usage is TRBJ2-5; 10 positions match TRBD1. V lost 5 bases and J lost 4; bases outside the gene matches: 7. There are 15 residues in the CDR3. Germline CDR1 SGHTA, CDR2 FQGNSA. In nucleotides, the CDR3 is TGTGCCAGCAGCCCCGGGACAGGGGAATCAGAGACCCAGTACTTC. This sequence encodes CASSPGTGESETQYF.

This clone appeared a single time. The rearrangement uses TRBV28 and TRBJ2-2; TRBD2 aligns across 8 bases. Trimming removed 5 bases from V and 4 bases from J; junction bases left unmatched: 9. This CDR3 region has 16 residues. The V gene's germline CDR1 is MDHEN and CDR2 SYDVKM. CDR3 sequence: CASSPLAGRGTGELFF. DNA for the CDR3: TGTGCCAGCAGTCCCTTAGCGGGACGGGGCACCGGGGAGCTGTTTTTT.

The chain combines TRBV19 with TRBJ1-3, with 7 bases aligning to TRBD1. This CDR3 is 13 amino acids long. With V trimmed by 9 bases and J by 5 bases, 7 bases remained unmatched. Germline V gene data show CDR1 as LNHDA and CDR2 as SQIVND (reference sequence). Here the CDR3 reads CASSGQTRNTIYF. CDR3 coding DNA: TGTGCCAGCTCGGGACAGACAAGAAACACCATATATTTT.

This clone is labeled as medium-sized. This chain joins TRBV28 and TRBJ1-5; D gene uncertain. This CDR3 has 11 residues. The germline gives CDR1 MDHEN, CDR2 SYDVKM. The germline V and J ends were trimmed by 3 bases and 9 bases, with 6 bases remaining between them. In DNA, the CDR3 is TGTGCCAGCAGTTTCCCGGGGCCCCAGCATTTT. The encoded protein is CASSFPGPQHF.

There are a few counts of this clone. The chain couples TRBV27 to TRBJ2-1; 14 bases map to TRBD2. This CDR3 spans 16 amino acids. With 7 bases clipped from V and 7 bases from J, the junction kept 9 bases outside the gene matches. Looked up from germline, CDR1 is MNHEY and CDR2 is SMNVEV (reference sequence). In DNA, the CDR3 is TGTGCCAGCACCCGACTAGCGGGAGGGCGAAGGAATGAGCAGTTCTTC. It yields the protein CASTRLAGGRRNEQFF.

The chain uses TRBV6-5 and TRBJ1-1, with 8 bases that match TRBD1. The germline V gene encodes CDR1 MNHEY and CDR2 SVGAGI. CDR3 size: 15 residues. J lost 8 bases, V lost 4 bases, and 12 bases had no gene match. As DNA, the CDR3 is TGTGCCAGCAGTTCCGGATCCGGGACAGGAACGGAAGCTTTCTTT. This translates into CASSSGSGTGTEAFF.

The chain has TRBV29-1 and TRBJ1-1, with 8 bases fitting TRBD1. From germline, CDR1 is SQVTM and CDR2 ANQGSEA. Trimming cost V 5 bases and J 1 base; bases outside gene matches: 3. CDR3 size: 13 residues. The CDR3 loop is CSVSGQENTEAFF. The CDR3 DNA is TGCAGCGTTTCGGGACAGGAGAACACTGAAGCTTTCTTT.

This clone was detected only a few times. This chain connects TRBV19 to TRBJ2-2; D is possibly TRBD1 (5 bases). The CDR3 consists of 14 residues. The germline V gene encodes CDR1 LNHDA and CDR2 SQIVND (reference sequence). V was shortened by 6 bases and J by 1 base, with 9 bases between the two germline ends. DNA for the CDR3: TGTGCCAGTAGCATAACAGGGAACACCGGGGAGCTGTTTTTT. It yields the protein CASSITGNTGELFF.

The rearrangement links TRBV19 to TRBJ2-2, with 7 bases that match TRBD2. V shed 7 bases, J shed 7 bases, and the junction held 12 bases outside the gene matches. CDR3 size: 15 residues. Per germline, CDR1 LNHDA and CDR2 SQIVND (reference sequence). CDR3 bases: TGTGCCAGTATGGTGGCAGCGGGGAACCACGGGGAGCTGTTTTTT. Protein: CASMVAAGNHGELFF.

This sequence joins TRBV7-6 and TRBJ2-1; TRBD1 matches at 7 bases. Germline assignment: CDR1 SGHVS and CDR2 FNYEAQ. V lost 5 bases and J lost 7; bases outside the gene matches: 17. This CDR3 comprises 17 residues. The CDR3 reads CASSPPRGQVGSNEQFF. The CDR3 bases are TGTGCCAGCAGCCCCCCAAGAGGACAGGTCGGTTCGAATGAGCAGTTCTTC. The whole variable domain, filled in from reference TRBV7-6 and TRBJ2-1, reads GAGVSQSPRYKVTKRGQDVALRCDPISGHVSLYWYRQALGQGPEFLTYFNYEAQQDKSGLPNDRFSAERPEGSISTLTIQRTEQRDSAMYRCASSPPRGQVGSNEQFFGPGTRLTVL.

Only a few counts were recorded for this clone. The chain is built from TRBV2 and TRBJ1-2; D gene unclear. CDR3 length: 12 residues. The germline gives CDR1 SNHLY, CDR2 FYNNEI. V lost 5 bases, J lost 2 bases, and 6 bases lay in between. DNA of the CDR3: TGTGCCAGCAGTCCTCAGAACTATGGCTACACCTTC. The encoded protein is CASSPQNYGYTF.

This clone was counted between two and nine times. The DNA of the CDR3 is TGTGCCAGCAGTTTATGGGGACTAGCGGGGTCCGGGGAGCTGTTTTTT. It codes for CASSLWGLAGSGELFF. J is TRBJ2-2 and V is TRBV28; TRBD2 agrees at 13 bases. J gave up 6 bases and V 0 bases, and 1 base lay outside the gene matches. The CDR3 loop spans 16 amino acids. Germline loops: CDR1 MDHEN, CDR2 SYDVKM.

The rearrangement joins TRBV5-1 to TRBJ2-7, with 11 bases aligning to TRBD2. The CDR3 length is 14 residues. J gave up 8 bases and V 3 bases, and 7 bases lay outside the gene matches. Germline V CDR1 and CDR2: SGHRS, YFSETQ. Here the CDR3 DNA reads TGCGCCAGCAGCTCGTCGGGACTAGCGGAGAAGCAGTACTTC. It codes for CASSSSGLAEKQYF.

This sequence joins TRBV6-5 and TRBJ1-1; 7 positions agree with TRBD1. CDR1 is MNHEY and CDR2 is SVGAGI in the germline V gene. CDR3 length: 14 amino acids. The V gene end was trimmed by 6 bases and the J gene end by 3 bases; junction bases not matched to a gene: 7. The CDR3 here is CASRYRGLHTEAFF. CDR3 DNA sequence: TGTGCCAGCAGATACAGGGGACTACACACTGAAGCTTTCTTT.

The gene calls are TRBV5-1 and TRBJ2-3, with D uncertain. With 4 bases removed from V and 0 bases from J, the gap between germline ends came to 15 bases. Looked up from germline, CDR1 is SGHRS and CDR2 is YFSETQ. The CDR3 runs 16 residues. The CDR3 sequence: CASSPAVDRSTDTQYF. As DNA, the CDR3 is TGCGCCAGCAGCCCGGCGGTAGATCGGAGCACAGATACGCAGTATTTT.

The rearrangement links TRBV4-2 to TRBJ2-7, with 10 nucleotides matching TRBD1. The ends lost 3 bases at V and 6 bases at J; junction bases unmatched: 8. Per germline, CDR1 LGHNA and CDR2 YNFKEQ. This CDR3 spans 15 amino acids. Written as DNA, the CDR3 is TGTGCCAGCAGCCAGGAACTGACAGGGGGCCGCGAGCAGTACTTC. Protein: CASSQELTGGREQYF.

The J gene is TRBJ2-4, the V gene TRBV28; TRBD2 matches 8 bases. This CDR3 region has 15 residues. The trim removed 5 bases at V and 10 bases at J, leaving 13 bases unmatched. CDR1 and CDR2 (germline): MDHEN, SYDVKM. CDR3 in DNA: TGTGCCAGCAGTCCCCCTCGCGGGACTAGAAGAATTCAGTACTTC. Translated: CASSPPRGTRRIQYF. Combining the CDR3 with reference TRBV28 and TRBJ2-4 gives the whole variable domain DVKVTQSSRYLVKRTGEKVFLECVQDMDHENMFWYRQDPGLGLRLIYFSYDVKMKEKGDIPEGYSVSREKKERFSLILESASTNQTSMYLCASSPPRGTRRIQYFGAGTRLSVL.

The CDR3 here is CASSPSFPSGPYEQYF. CDR3 DNA: TGCGCCAGCAGCCCCTCCTTCCCTAGCGGCCCCTACGAGCAGTACTTC. V is TRBV4-1 and J is TRBJ2-5; TRBD2 matches at 7 bases. The closer fit of TRBJ2-7 to the DNA end suggests the J call may be wrong. Germline V gene data show CDR1 as MGHRA and CDR2 as YSYEKL. CDR3 size: 16 residues.

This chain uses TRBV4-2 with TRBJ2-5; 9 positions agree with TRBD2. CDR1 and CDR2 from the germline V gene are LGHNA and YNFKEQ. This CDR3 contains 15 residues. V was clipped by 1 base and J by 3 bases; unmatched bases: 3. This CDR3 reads CASSQGSSGEETQYF. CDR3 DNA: TGTGCCAGCAGCCAAGGGTCTAGCGGGGAAGAGACCCAGTACTTC.

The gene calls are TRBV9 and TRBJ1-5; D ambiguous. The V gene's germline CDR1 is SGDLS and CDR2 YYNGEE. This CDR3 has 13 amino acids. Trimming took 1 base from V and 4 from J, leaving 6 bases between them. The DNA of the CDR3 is TGTGCCAGCAGCGTATCCGGTAATCAGCCCCAGCATTTT. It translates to CASSVSGNQPQHF.

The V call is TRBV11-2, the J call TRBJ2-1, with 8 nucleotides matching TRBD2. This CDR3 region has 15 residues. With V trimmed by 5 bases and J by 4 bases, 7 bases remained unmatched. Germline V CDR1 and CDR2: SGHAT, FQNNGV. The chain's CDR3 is CASSISGVEYNEQFF. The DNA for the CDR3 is TGTGCCAGCAGCATTAGCGGGGTCGAGTACAATGAGCAGTTCTTC.

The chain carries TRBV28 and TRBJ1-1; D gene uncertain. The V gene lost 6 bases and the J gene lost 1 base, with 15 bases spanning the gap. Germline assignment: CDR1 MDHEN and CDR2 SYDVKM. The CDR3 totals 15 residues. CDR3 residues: CASSPWGASNTEAFF. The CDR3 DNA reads TGTGCCAGCAGCCCATGGGGAGCTTCGAACACTGAAGCTTTCTTT.

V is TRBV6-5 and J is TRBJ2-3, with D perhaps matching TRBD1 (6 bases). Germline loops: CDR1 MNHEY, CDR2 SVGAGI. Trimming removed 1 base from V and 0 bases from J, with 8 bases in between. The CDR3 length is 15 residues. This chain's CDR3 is CASSYWGHSTDTQYF. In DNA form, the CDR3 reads TGTGCCAGCAGTTACTGGGGGCACAGCACAGATACGCAGTATTTT.

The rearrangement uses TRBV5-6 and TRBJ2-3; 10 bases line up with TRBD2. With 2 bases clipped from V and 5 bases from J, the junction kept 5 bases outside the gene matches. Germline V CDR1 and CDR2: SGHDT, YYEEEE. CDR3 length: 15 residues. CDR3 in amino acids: CASSFGAGGGDTQYF. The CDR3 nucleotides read TGTGCCAGCAGCTTCGGAGCGGGAGGGGGAGATACGCAGTATTTT.

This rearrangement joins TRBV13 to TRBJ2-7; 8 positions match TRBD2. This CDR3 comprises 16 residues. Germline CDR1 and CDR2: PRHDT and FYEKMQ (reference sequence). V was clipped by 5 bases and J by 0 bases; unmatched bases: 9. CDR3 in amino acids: CASSERLATSSYEQYF. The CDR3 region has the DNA TGTGCCAGCAGCGAAAGACTAGCGACCAGCTCCTACGAGCAGTACTTC.

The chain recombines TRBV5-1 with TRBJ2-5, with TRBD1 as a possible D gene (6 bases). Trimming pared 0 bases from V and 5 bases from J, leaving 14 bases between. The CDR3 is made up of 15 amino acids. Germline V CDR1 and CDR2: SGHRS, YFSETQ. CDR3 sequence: CASSLDTGLSETQYF. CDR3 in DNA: TGCGCCAGCAGCTTGGATACAGGGTTAAGTGAGACCCAGTACTTC.

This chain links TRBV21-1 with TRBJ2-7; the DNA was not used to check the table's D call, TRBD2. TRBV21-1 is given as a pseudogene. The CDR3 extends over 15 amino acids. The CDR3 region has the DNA TGTGCCAGCACTCATCCGCGACTAGCTGTCCACGAGCAGTACTTC. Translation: CASTHPRLAVHEQYF.